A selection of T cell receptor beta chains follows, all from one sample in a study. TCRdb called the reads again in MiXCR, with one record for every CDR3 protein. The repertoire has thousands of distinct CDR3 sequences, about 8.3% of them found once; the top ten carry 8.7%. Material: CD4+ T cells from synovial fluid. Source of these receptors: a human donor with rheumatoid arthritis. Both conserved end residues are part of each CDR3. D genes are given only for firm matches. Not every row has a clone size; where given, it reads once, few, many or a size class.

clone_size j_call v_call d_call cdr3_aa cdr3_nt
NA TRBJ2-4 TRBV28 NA CASSPRPGGDSLNLAKNIQYF TGTGCCAGCAGTCCACGGCCTGGCGGTGACAGCCTAAACCTGGCCAAAAACATTCAGTACTTC
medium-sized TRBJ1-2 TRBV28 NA CASSPTGLESNYGYTF TGTGCCAGCAGCCCGACCGGGCTGGAATCTAACTATGGCTACACCTTC
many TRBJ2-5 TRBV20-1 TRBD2 CSATRLAGYQETQYF TGCAGTGCTACGAGACTAGCGGGTTACCAAGAGACCCAGTACTTC
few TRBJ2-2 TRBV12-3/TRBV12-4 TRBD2 CASSSRTSGRRGGELFF TGTGCCAGCAGTTCTAGGACTAGCGGGAGAAGGGGCGGGGAGCTGTTTTTT
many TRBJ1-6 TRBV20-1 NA CSAREREPANSPLHF TGCAGTGCTAGAGAGAGGGAACCGGCTAATTCACCCCTCCACTTT
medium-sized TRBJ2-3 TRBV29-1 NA CSVVVSRSTDTQYF TGCAGCGTGGTGGTTTCTCGGAGCACAGATACGCAGTATTTT
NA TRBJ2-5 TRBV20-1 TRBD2 CSDREGMGGETQYF TGCAGTGATAGAGAGGGGATGGGAGGGGAGACCCAGTACTTC
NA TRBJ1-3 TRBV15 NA CATSRDSGNTIYF TGTGCCACCAGCAGAGATTCCGGAAACACCATATATTTT
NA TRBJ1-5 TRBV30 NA CAWSVQSNQPQHF TGTGCCTGGAGTGTACAGAGCAATCAGCCCCAGCATTTT
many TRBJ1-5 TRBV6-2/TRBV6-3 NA CASSYIGRQPQHF TGTGCCAGCAGTTACATCGGCAGGCAGCCCCAGCATTTT
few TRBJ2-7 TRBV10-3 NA CAISDNQSGSYEQYF TGTGCCATCAGTGACAACCAAAGCGGTTCCTACGAGCAGTACTTC
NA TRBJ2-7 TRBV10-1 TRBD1 CASSDSDRGLGEQYF TGCGCCAGCAGTGACTCGGACAGGGGGCTGGGCGAGCAGTACTTC
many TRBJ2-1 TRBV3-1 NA CASSQARGSYNEQFF TGTGCCAGCAGCCAAGCCCGGGGCTCCTACAATGAGCAGTTCTTC
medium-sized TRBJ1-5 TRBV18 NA CASSPGQNQPQHF TGTGCCAGCTCACCAGGCCAGAATCAGCCCCAGCATTTT
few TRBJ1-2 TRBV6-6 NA CASKPGANYGYTF TGTGCCAGCAAGCCAGGAGCTAACTATGGCTACACCTTC
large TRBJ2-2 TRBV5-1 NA CASRTNTGELFF TGCGCCAGCAGGACGAACACCGGGGAGCTGTTTTTT
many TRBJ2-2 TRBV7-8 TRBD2 CASSPSGLAAVGELFF TGTGCCAGCAGCCCTTCGGGACTAGCTGCTGTGGGGGAGCTGTTTTTT
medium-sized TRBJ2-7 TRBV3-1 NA CASSQDLAAAYEQYF TGTGCCAGCAGCCAAGACCTAGCCGCAGCCTACGAGCAGTACTTC
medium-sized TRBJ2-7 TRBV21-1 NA CASSKVRDRESYEQYF TGTGCCAGCAGCAAAGTTCGAGACAGGGAATCCTACGAGCAGTACTTC
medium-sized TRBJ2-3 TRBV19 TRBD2 CASSTGLAPYTDTQYF TGTGCCAGTAGTACAGGACTAGCGCCGTACACAGATACGCAGTATTTT
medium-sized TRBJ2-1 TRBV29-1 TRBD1 CSAQDRANEQFF TGCAGCGCACAGGACAGGGCGAATGAGCAGTTCTTC
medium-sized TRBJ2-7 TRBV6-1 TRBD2 CASRLAGGPLGEQYF TGTGCCAGCAGGCTAGCGGGAGGGCCTCTGGGCGAGCAGTACTTC
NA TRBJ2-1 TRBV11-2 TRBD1 CASSRDRGLYNEQFF TGTGCCAGCAGCCGAGACAGGGGACTCTACAATGAGCAGTTCTTC
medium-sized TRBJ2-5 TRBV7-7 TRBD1 CASSLGQQETQYF TGTGCTAGCAGCCTGGGACAGCAAGAGACCCAGTACTTC
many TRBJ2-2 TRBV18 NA CASSPMGSTGTGELFF TGTGCCAGCTCACCCATGGGTTCAACGGGGACCGGGGAGCTGTTTTTT
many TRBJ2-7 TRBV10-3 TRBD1 CAISGTGTGGSEQYF TGTGCCATCAGTGGGACCGGGACAGGAGGTTCCGAGCAGTACTTC
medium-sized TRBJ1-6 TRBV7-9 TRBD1 CASSLGGTGNSPLHF TGTGCCAGCAGCTTAGGCGGGACAGGCAATTCACCCCTCCACTTT
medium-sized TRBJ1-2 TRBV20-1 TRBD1 CSARPGQGGYTF TGCAGTGCTAGACCCGGACAGGGAGGCTACACCTTC
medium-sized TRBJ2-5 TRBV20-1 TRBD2 CSASGRAGETQYF TGCAGTGCTAGCGGGAGGGCCGGGGAGACCCAGTACTTC